Each of the 9 T cell receptor beta chains below was sequenced from the same sample in a study of T cells after yellow fever vaccination. Using its own MiXCR run on the 5' RACE reads, TCRdb lists one record per CDR3 protein. The sample carries 150,000 to 200,000 distinct CDR3 sequences, 11% recorded once. Sequencing used CD8+ T cells sorted from PBMCs, obtained 15 days after the yellow fever booster vaccination. The origin of the receptors is a young man who received the YFV17D yellow fever vaccine.

This clonotype was recorded many times. The chain combines TRBV5-1 with TRBJ2-2; 8 bases align to TRBD2. Looked up from germline, CDR1 is SGHRS and CDR2 is YFSETQ. Trimming cost V 0 bases and J 5 bases; bases outside gene matches: 6. The CDR3 extends over 16 amino acids. CDR3 in amino acids: CASSLARGGPTGELFF. In DNA form, the CDR3 reads TGCGCCAGCAGCTTGGCTCGCGGGGGGCCTACCGGGGAGCTGTTTTTT.

This clonotype was seen ten or more times. The CDR3 nucleotides are TGTGCCAGCAGCTTACGGGCTAGCGGTACCTACGAGCAGTACTTC. Its translation: CASSLRASGTYEQYF. The chain has TRBV7-8 and TRBJ2-7; 7 positions agree with TRBD2. The CDR3 runs 15 residues. The V gene end was trimmed by 2 bases and the J gene end by 2 bases; junction bases not matched to a gene: 6. Germline CDR1 reads SGHVS; CDR2 reads FQNEAQ.

This clonotype turned up a few times. The rearrangement uses TRBV30 and TRBJ1-1; D is uncertain. This CDR3 is 11 amino acids long. V lost 4 bases and J lost 1, with 4 bases in between. CDR1 and CDR2 from the germline V gene are GTSNPN and SVGIG (reference sequence). Written as DNA, the CDR3 is TGTGCCTGGATACCGAACACTGAAGCTTTCTTT. It encodes CAWIPNTEAFF. The variable domain in full, completed from reference TRBV30 and TRBJ1-1, reads SQTIHQWPATLVQPVGSPLSLECTVEGTSNPNLYWYRQAAGRGLQLLFYSVGIGQISSEVPQNLSASRPQDRQFILSSKKLLLSDSGFYLCAWIPNTEAFFGQGTRLTVV.

J is TRBJ2-3 and V is TRBV9; 8 nucleotides agree with TRBD2. V shed 4 bases and J 1 base; nucleotides not matched to a gene: 5. The germline V gene has CDR1 SGDLS and CDR2 YYNGEE. This CDR3 is built from 15 residues. The CDR3 loop is CASSSGTRGTDTQYF. CDR3 nucleotide sequence: TGTGCCAGCAGCTCCGGGACTAGAGGCACAGATACGCAGTATTTT.

This clonotype has just a few counts. V gene TRBV4-1 combines with J gene TRBJ1-1; 10 nucleotides match TRBD1. The germline gives CDR1 MGHRA, CDR2 YSYEKL. The V and J ends lost 4 bases and 6 bases, in that order; junction bases with no gene match: 11. The CDR3 is 16 amino acids. CDR3 in DNA: TGCGCCAGCAGCCCCGACAGGGGGCGAAGGGGACCTGAAGCTTTCTTT. Translated: CASSPDRGRRGPEAFF.

This clonotype came up a few times. The rearrangement links TRBV24-1 to TRBJ2-1; D may be TRBD2 (5 bases). In germline, CDR1 is KGHDR, CDR2 SFDVKD. Trimming took off 9 bases at V and 4 bases at J, with 12 bases between the two ends. This CDR3 is built from 13 residues. The CDR3 DNA reads as TGTGCCACCCCCCGCGGGCGGTACAATGAGCAGTTCTTC. Its translation: CATPRGRYNEQFF.

This chain links TRBV2 with TRBJ1-4; D might be TRBD1 (6 bases). Germline V gives CDR1 SNHLY, CDR2 FYNNEI. Trimming took 2 bases from V and 8 from J, leaving 15 bases between them. The CDR3 loop spans 15 amino acids. The CDR3 spells CASSESEATGEKLFF. For the CDR3, the DNA is TGTGCCAGCAGTGAATCCGAAGCGACAGGAGAAAAACTGTTTTTT.

The chain employs TRBV6-2 or TRBV6-3 and TRBJ2-3; D might be TRBD1 or TRBD2, each matching 5 bases. V was clipped by 7 bases and J by 8 bases, with 22 bases between them. Per germline, CDR1 MNHEY and CDR2 SVGEGT. The CDR3 runs to 15 residues. For the CDR3, the DNA is TGTGCCAGCAACCCACGGGGCTGGGGTCCAGGTACGCAGTATTTT. This codes for CASNPRGWGPGTQYF.

The sample holds many counts of this clonotype. The chain recombines TRBV4-1 with TRBJ2-3; weak D call: TRBD1 (5 bases). The germline V gene has CDR1 MGHRA and CDR2 YSYEKL. Trimming stripped 1 base from V and 3 bases from J, with 14 bases between. The CDR3 extends over 16 amino acids. The CDR3 protein is CASSQVGVRATDTQYF. For the CDR3, the DNA is TGCGCCAGCAGCCAAGTTGGTGTCAGGGCTACAGATACGCAGTATTTT.